The present TCR beta chain was sequenced within a study of radiation and T cells in renal cell carcinoma (dated by TCRdb to 2019 to 2021). With regard to the full study: In total, approximately 51 samples, comprising around 26 tumors and roughly 27 peripheral blood samples, were subjected to TCR beta sequencing. The last blood draw happened 4 weeks after radiation, timed to coincide with nephrectomy. Across all 50 or so samples, several million unique CDR3 nucleotide sequences encoding about 2.4 million unique CDR3 amino acid sequences were identified. General study outcomes and caveats: Top tumor clonotypes rose in blood from baseline to 2 weeks post-radiation, then contracted by 4 weeks, suggesting transient expansion of tumor-resident clones. Because the trial had a single-armed design, the trial could not examine how radiation dose or scheduling affected the TCR repertoire. Because no pretreatment tumor biopsies were available, whether clonotypes were present in the tumor at baseline could not be determined. Changes in the blood repertoire were not tracked past 4 weeks after treatment.

Taken from the germline V gene, the CDR1 and CDR2 loops are SNHLY and FYNNEI. The CDR3, from cysteine to phenylalanine, totals 17 residues. CDR3 DNA is the only sequence kept; it has 51 bases, read in frame from the first base. V is cut back by 8 bases and J by 5 bases, with 10 bases in the junction unmatched. A word on this clone: There is no known antigen for this receptor. Per-base qualities were not stored, and no clone one base away is much larger.

Read against the paper, the sample's time point label means: blood 4 weeks post-SBRT, at nephrectomy. Sample treatment or condition, as interpreted from the label and publication: 15 Gy SBRT to primary tumor, nephrectomy 4 weeks later. Samples came from a clinical trial, in which primary renal cell carcinomas received 15 Gy stereotactic body radiation therapy followed by nephrectomy 4 weeks later. To follow tumor-enriched clonotypes, serial peripheral blood was collected from radiation-treated patients at baseline and at 2 weeks and 4 weeks after SBRT. Every patient had renal cell carcinoma of clear cell pathology. Genomic DNA for TCR sequencing was prepared using the QIAamp DNA Blood Mini Kit (Qiagen). The analyses included only samples that passed all quality control checks. TCR beta libraries were generated from genomic DNA with the immunoSEQ kit, following the manufacturer's recommendations. For library preparation, a first multiplex PCR was performed with proprietary primers, followed by a second PCR in which unique barcodes were added, and bead cleanups were performed after each round. A positive control reaction and a negative control reaction, both provided in the kit, were run with every batch of samples. The final libraries underwent checking on an Agilent 4200 TapeStation D1000 ScreenTape, volumetric pooling, and quantification by qPCR. Sequencing was performed on an Illumina NextSeq500 with a MidOutput 150-cycle cartridge, and 156 Read1 and 15 Index1 cycles were run with kit custom primers. The pooled library was loaded at roughly 0.96 pM, with an approximately 21% PhiX control spiked in. From the authors' description of their analysis: Vendor-processed data were analyzed in R, with a clonotype defined as all T cells sharing the same CDR3 nucleotide sequence. In the clone abundance analyses, frequencies in each sample were normalized to that sample's 10,000 most abundant clones. Public T cell clones, which averaged fewer than five per sample, were excluded before analysis. Tumor-enriched and baseline blood-enriched clonotypes were defined by at least a 32-fold difference in abundance between compartments. A beta-binomial differential abundance model was used to identify clonotypes that expanded or contracted between blood time points. The Baroni-Urbani and Buser coefficient was used to measure tumor-blood repertoire similarity, and groups were compared with two-tailed Wilcoxon tests in R. The source is immuneACCESS, and TCRdb retained only in-frame sequences with V and J called. Part of the clones is not carried over; for the studies checked, unresolved V genes explain less than half of this, and the remainder is unexplained. V and J calls and clone size are given by that table; D and trimming were obtained from the DNA. This sample comprises 140,000 or so clones, about 86% of them detected only once. The ten biggest clones cover around 17% of the sample.

Sample: blood, taken from a patient whose treatment included radiotherapy and nephrectomy. This TCR derives from a woman in her fifties or sixties with renal cell carcinoma. This receptor chain uses TRBV2 and TRBJ2-3; TRBD2 matches 16 bases in the middle. The nucleotides are TGTGCCAGCGCCACTGGGACTAGCGGGAGGGCCGTAGATACGCAGTATTTT. This gives the protein CASATGTSGRAVDTQYF.